This TCR beta chain was recovered during a study of T cell responses to AZD1222 COVID-19 vaccine. Regarding the study as a whole: Spike-wide coverage was observed for vaccine-associated CD4 TCRs, with dominant responses at 160-218 and 743-854. AZD1222 recipients seropositive at baseline numbered only five or six.

On this clone itself: Its specificity is unknown.

CDR1 and CDR2 from the germline V gene are SGHDN and FVKESK. The CDR3 consists of 15 residues. Trimming left V 1 base short and J 2 bases short, with 11 bases between. Repertoires were generated with immunoSEQ multiplex PCR, while TCRdb's copy carries only in-frame clones and drops some. The table has around 150,000 clones, less than 95% seen once. This chain uses TRBV14 with TRBJ1-1; D uncertain. This TCR came from an adult in good health. Sample: peripheral blood, taken on day 0 of AZD1222 vaccination. This CDR3 reads CASSQVAGSNTEAFF. For the CDR3, the DNA is TGTGCCAGCAGCCAAGTCGCCGGGAGCAACACTGAAGCTTTCTTT.